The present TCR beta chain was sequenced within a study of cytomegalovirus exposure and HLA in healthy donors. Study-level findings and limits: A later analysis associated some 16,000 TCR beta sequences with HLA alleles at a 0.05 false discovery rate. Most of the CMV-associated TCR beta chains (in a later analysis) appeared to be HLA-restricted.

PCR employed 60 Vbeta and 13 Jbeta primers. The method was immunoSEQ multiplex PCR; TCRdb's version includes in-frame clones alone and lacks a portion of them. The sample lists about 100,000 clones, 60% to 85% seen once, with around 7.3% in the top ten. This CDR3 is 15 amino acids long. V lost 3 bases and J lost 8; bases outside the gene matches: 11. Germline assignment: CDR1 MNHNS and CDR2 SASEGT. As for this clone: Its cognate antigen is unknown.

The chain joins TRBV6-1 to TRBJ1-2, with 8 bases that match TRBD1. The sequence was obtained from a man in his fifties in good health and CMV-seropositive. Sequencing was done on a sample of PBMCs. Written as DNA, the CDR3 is TGTGCCAGCAGTGATGACAGGGGACGGGTGAGGGGCTACACCTTC. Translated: CASSDDRGRVRGYTF.